The rows below give T cell receptor beta chains drawn from one sample of a study of shared clonotypes between healthy human individuals. The repertoire was sequenced with immunoSEQ multiplex PCR; TCRdb's copy has only in-frame clones and lacks some. The repertoire holds hundreds of thousands of clones, around 96% seen once, with roughly 0.1% in the top ten. The specimen was naive CD8+ T cells sorted from blood. The receptor set was obtained from a woman in her twenties or thirties in good health. Each CDR3 is given with its conserved first and last residue.

TRBJ2-7 | TRBV10-3 | CAISEPGHHEQYF
NA | TRBV5-4 | CASSFRNEQYF
TRBJ1-5 | TRBV5-6 | CASSLGGRGGNQPQHF
TRBJ2-2 | TRBV6-4 | CASNSTGGILRGTGELFF
TRBJ2-3 | TRBV7-7 | CASSSGRGTDTQYF
TRBJ2-1 | TRBV27 | CASSLSPGYPYNEQFF
TRBJ2-5 | TRBV7-9 | CASSLTFRRRNSEETQYF
TRBJ2-1 | TRBV7-9 | CASSPGSGTYNEQFF
TRBJ2-5 | TRBV20-1 | CSARATETQYF
TRBJ1-2 | TRBV6-6 | CASSYNAASYGYTF
TRBJ2-1 | TRBV2 | CASSVGLNEQFF
TRBJ2-1 | TRBV29-1 | CSLSGTGVYNEQFF
TRBJ2-1 | TRBV4-2 | CASSQGPTNEQFF
TRBJ2-7 | TRBV6-5 | CASSYSASGTYEQYF
TRBJ2-7 | TRBV5-4 | CASSSTGTSYEQYF
TRBJ1-2 | TRBV25-1 | CASKTWTGNYTF
TRBJ2-7 | TRBV2 | CASHPPSGAYEQYF
TRBJ2-2 | TRBV6-4 | CASSLSAPGELFF
TRBJ1-1 | TRBV30 | CAWTPGTNTEAFF
TRBJ2-3 | TRBV28 | CASNPRGGFPGTDTQYF
TRBJ2-1 | TRBV10-3 | CAMKLDTYNEQFF
TRBJ2-2 | TRBV29-1 | CSVEDPDRGPGELFF
TRBJ2-1 | TRBV4-1 | CASSQAGTGANEQFF
TRBJ2-7 | TRBV15 | CATSRDRYISYEQYF
TRBJ2-1 | TRBV10-3 | CAISEGASRRYNEQFF
TRBJ1-5 | TRBV19 | CASTDSNQPQHF
TRBJ1-1 | TRBV4-2 | CASSRGRREPEAFF
TRBJ2-7 | TRBV18 | CASSPGAGPYEQYF
TRBJ2-7 | TRBV2 | CASMGLAGAYEQYF
TRBJ1-4 | TRBV6-5 | CASSYSREDEKLFF
TRBJ2-7 | TRBV28 | CASSLRATVSYEQYF
TRBJ2-2 | TRBV6-5 | CASSYRPTPSGGELFF
TRBJ2-7 | TRBV9 | CASSPGMYEQYF
TRBJ2-2 | TRBV7-9 | CASSIGLDGRATGELFF
TRBJ2-5 | TRBV2 | CASSDPRTLMETQYF
TRBJ2-1 | TRBV27 | CASSRGTSGRGNEQFF
TRBJ2-5 | TRBV5-4 | CASSSSGGTQYF
TRBJ1-1 | TRBV10-2 | CASSMDRDEAFF
TRBJ1-5 | TRBV19 | CASSWPETNQPQHF
TRBJ2-3 | TRBV27 | CASSSPLLAGGPPDTQYF
TRBJ1-1 | TRBV7-6 | CASSFHEGTEAFF
TRBJ2-7 | TRBV27 | CASSLGRSSYEQYF
TRBJ2-3 | TRBV15 | CATGGRGGDTQYF
TRBJ2-1 | TRBV11-2 | CASSSRDRYFDEQFF
TRBJ2-3 | TRBV9 | CASSVVAEGGFDTQYF
TRBJ2-7 | TRBV6-5 | CASSYSEGTYEQYF
TRBJ1-1 | TRBV4-1 | CASSQDGESEAFF
TRBJ2-1 | TRBV4-1 | CASSQRSAEPYNEQFF
TRBJ1-1 | TRBV4-2 | CASSQGRVEAFF
TRBJ2-5 | TRBV11-2 | CASSLILAGGETQYF
TRBJ2-2 | TRBV27 | CASSFGAGGGSGELFF
TRBJ2-1 | TRBV29-1 | CSVELQYNEQFF
TRBJ2-1 | TRBV7-8 | CASSGRGIEQFF